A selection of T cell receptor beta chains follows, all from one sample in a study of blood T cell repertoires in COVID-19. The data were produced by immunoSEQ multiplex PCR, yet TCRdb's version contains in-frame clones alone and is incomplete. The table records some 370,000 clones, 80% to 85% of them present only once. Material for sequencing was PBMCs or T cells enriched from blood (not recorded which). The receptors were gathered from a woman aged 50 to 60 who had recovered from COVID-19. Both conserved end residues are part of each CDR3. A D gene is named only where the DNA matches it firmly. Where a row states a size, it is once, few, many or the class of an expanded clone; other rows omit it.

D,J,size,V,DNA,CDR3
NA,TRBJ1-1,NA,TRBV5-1,TGCGCCAGCAGCTTGATCGGGGACACTGAAGCTTTCTTT,CASSLIGDTEAFF
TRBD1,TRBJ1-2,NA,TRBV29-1,TGCAGCGTTCAAAGGGACAGGGGAGGTGGCTACACCTTC,CSVQRDRGGGYTF
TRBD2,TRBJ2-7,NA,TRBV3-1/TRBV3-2,TGTGCCAGCAGCCAAGATCGGGGGGGGTGGTACGAGCAGTACTTC,CASSQDRGGWYEQYF
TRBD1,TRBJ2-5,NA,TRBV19,TGTGCCAGTAGTAGACCCGGGACAGGGGGCGAGAAGACCCAGTACTTC,CASSRPGTGGEKTQYF
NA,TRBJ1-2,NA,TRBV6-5,TGTGCCAGCAGTTACCGGAACTATGGCTACACCTTC,CASSYRNYGYTF
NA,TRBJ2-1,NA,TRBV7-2,TGTGCCAGCAGCTCCGGGGGAGCACCCCGAGGGTACAATGAGCAGTTCTTC,CASSSGGAPRGYNEQFF
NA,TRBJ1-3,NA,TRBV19,TGTGCCAGTAGTATAGGGGGAGGGGCATCTGGAAACACCATATATTTT,CASSIGGGASGNTIYF
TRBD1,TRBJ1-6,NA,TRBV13,TGTGCCAGCAGCGAACCGACAGGGGGCTATAATTCACCCCTCCACTTT,CASSEPTGGYNSPLHF
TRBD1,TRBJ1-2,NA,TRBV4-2,TGTGCCAGCAGCCACTTAGATCAGGGGGCCGGTGGCTACACCTTC,CASSHLDQGAGGYTF
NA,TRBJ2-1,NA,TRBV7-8,TGTGCCAGCAGCTTAGGGGTTGGCAGGGCCTACTACAATGAGCAGTTCTTC,CASSLGVGRAYYNEQFF
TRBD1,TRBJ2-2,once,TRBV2,TGTGCCAGCAACATACAGGGGATGAACACCGGGGAGCTGTTTTTT,CASNIQGMNTGELFF
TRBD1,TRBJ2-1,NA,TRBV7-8,TGTGCCAGCAGCCTCGGGACAGGCGGCGGGATTAGGTACAATGAGCAGTTCTTC,CASSLGTGGGIRYNEQFF
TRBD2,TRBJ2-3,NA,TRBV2,TGTGCCAGCACTGGCGGGGGGACCACAGATACGCAGTATTTT,CASTGGGTTDTQYF
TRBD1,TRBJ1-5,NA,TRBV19,TGTGCCAGTAGTATTCGGGTGACAGGGGATGGGATGAATCAGCCCCAGCATTTT,CASSIRVTGDGMNQPQHF
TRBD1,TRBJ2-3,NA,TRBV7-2,TGTGCCAGCAGGGCGGACAGGGGGCATTCAGATACGCAGTATTTT,CASRADRGHSDTQYF
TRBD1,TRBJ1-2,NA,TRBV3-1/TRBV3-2,TGTGCCAGCAGCCAAGAGTACACCCCCCCCATTCCAGGGGGTGGCTACACCTTC,CASSQEYTPPIPGGGYTF
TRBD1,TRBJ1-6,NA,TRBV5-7,TGTGCCAGCAGCTCTACAGGGGGAAGTGACTCACCCCTCCACTTT,CASSSTGGSDSPLHF
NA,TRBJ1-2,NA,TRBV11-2,TGTGCCAGCAGCTTATTTTATGGAGATTCTAACTATGGCTACACCTTC,CASSLFYGDSNYGYTF
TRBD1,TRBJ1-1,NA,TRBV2,TGTGCCAGCAGTGCCGACAGGGGAACTGAAGCTTTCTTT,CASSADRGTEAFF
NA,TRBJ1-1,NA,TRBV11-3,TGTGCCAGCAGCTTAAATTCCAGGAACACTGAAGCTTTCTTT,CASSLNSRNTEAFF
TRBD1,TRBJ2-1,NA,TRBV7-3,TGTGCCAGCAGCTTAAACCCGGGACAGGGGGCCTATGAGCAGTTCTTC,CASSLNPGQGAYEQFF
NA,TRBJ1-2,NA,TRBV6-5,TGTGCCAGCAGGTTGACAGTATCCACTAACTATGGCTACACCTTC,CASRLTVSTNYGYTF
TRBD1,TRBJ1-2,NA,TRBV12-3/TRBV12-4,TGTGCCAGCAGTCGTCCGACAGGGGTGGGCTACACCTTC,CASSRPTGVGYTF
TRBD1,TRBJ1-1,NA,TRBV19,TGTGCCAGTAACGGCGCCCCGACAGGGGGGACTGAAGCTTTCTTT,CASNGAPTGGTEAFF